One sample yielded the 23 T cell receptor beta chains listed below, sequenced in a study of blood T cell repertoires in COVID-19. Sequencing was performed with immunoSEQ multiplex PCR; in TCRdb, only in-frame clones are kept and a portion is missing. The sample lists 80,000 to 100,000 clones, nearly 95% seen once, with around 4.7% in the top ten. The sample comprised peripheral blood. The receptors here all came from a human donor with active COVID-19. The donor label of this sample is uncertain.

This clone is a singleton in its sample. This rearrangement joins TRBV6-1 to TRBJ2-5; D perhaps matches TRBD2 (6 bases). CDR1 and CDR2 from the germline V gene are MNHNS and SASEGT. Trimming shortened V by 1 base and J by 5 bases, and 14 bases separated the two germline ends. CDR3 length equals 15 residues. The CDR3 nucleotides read TGTGCCAGCAGTGAAGGCCGACTAGGCTGGGAGACCCAGTACTTC. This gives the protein CASSEGRLGWETQYF.

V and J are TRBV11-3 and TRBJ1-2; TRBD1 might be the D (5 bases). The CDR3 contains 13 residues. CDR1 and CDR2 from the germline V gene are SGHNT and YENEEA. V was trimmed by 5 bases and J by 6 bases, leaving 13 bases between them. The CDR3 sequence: CASSPVSRDGYTF. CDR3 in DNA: TGTGCCAGCAGCCCAGTGTCCAGGGATGGCTACACCTTC.

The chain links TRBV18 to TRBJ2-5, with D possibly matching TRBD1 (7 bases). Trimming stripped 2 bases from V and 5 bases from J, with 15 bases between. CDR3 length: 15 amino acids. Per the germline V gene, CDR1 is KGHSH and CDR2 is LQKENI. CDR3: CASSPGTGAGETQYF. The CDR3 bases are TGTGCCAGCTCACCAGGAACAGGGGCGGGGGAGACCCAGTACTTC.

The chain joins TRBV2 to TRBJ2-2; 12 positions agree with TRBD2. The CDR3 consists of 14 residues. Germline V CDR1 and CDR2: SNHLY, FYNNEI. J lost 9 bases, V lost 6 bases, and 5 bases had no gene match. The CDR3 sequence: CASSRTSGVRELFF. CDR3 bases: TGTGCCAGCAGCCGGACTAGCGGGGTGAGGGAGCTGTTTTTT.

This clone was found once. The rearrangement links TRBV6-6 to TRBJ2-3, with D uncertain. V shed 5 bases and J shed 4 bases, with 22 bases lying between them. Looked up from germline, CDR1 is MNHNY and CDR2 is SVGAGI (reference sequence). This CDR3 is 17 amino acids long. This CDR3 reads CASSQWIIISPPDTQYF. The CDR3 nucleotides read TGTGCCAGCAGTCAATGGATCATTATTAGCCCCCCAGATACGCAGTATTTT.

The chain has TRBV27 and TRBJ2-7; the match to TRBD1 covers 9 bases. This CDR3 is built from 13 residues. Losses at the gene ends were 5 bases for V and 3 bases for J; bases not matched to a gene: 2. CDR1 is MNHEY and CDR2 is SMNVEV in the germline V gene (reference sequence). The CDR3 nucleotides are TGTGCCAGCAGTCCGGGACAGGGCTACGAGCAGTACTTC. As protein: CASSPGQGYEQYF.

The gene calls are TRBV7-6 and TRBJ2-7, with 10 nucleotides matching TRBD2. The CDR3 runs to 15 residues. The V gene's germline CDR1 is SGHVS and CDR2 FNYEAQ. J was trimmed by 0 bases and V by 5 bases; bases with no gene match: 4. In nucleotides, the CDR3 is TGTGCCAGCAGCCTAATAGCGGGAGGCTCCTACGAGCAGTACTTC. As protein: CASSLIAGGSYEQYF.

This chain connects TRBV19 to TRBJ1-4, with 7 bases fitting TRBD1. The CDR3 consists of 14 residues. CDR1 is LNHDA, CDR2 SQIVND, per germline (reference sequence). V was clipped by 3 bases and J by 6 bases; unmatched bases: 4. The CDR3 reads CASSILGTDEKLFF. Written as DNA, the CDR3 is TGTGCCAGTAGTATCTTAGGGACAGATGAAAAACTGTTTTTT.

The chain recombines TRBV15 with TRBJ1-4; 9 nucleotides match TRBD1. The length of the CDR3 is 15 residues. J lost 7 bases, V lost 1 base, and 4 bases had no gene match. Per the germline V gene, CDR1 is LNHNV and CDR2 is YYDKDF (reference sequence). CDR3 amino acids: CATSRGTGEGEKLFF. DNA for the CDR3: TGTGCCACCAGCAGAGGGACAGGGGAGGGTGAAAAACTGTTTTTT.

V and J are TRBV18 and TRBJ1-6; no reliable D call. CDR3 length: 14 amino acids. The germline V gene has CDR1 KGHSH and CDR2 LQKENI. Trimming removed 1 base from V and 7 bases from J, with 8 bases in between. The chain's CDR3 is CASSPQRENSPLHF. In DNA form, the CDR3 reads TGTGCCAGCTCACCACAGCGGGAGAATTCACCCCTCCACTTT.

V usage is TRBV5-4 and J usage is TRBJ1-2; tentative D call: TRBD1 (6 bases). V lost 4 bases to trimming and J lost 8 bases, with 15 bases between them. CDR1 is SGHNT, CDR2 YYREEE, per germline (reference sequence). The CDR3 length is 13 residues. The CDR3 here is CASSTDMGAGYTF. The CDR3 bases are TGTGCCAGCAGCACGGACATGGGGGCCGGCTACACCTTC.

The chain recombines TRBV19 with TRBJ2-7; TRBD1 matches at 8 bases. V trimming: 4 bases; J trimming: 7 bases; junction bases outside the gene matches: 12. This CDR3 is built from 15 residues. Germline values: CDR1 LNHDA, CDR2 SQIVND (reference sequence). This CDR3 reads CASSSRGQVSGEQYF. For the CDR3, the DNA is TGTGCCAGTAGTAGCAGGGGACAGGTATCGGGGGAGCAGTACTTC.

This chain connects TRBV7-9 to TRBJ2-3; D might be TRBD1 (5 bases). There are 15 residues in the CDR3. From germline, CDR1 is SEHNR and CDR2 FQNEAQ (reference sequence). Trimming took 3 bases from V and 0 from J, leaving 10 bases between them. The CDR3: CASSFSGSSTDTQYF. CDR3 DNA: TGTGCCAGCAGCTTTTCAGGGTCCAGCACAGATACGCAGTATTTT.

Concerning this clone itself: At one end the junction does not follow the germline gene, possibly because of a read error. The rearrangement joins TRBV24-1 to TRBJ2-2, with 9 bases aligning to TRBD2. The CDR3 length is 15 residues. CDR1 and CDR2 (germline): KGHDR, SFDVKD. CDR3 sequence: CATTPSGTNTGELFF. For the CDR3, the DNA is TGTGCAACCACCCCTAGCGGGACGAACACCGGGGAGCTGTTTTTT.

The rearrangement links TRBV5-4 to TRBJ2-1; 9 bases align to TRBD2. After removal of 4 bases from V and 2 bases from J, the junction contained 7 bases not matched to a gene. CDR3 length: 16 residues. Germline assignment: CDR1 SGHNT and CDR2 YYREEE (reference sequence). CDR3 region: CASSVEAGGTYNEQFF. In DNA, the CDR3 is TGTGCCAGCAGCGTGGAAGCGGGAGGAACCTACAATGAGCAGTTCTTC.

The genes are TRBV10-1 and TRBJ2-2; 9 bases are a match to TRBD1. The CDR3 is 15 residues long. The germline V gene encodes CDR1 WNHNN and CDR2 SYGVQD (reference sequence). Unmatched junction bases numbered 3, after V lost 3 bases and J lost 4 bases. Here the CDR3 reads CASSEPGQGTGELFF. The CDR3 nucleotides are TGCGCCAGCAGTGAACCGGGACAGGGCACCGGGGAGCTGTTTTTT.

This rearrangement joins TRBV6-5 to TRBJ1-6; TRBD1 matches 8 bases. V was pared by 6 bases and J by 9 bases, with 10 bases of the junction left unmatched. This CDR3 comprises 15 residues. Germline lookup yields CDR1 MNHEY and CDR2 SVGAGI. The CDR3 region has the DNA TGTGCCAGCAGCCTCGGTGACAGGGGAGCTTCACCCCTCCACTTT. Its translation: CASSLGDRGASPLHF.

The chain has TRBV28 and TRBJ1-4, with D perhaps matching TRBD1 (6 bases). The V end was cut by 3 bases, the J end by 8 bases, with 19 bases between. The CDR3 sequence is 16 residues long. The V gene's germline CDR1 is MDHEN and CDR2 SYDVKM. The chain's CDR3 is CASSLLGGGVEEKLFF. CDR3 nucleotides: TGTGCCAGCAGTTTGCTTGGGGGGGGCGTAGAAGAAAAACTGTTTTTT.

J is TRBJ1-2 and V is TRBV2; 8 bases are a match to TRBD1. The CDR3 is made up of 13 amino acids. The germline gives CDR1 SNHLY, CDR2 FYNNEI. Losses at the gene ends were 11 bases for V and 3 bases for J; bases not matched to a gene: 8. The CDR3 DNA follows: TGTGCCGAACTCAGGGGGCAAGACTATGGCTACACCTTC. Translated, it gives CAELRGQDYGYTF.

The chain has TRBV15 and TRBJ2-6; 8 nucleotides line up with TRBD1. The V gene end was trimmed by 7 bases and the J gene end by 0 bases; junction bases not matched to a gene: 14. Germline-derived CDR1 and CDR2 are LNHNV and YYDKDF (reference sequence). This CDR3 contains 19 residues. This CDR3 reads CATKGVLGQAPSGANVLTF. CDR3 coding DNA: TGTGCCACCAAAGGGGTCTTGGGACAGGCCCCCTCTGGGGCCAACGTCCTGACTTTC.

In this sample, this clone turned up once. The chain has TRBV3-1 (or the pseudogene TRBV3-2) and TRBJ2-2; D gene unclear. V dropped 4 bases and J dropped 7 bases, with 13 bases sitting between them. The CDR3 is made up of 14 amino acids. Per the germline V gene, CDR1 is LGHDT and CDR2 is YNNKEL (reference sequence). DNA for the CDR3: TGTGCCAGCAGCCTCTACGAGGTCTTCGGGGAGCTGTTTTTT. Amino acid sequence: CASSLYEVFGELFF.

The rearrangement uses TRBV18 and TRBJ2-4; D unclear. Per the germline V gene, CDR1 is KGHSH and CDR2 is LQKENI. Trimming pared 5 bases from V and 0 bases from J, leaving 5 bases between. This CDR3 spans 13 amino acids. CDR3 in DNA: TGTGCCAGCTCAGTCTTAGCCAAAAACATTCAGTACTTC. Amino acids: CASSVLAKNIQYF. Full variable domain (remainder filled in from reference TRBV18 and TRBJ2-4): NAGVMQNPRHLVRRRGQEARLRCSPMKGHSHVYWYRQLPEEGLKFMVYLQKENIIDESGMPKERFSAEFPKEGPSILRIQQVVRGDSAAYFCASSVLAKNIQYFGAGTRLSVL.

CDR3 residues: CASFRPGQGVYGYTF. CDR3 in DNA: TGTGCCAGCTTCCGCCCGGGACAGGGGGTCTATGGCTACACCTTC. This chain uses TRBV2 with TRBJ1-2, with 11 bases fitting TRBD1. The CDR3 length is 15 residues. V shed 8 bases, J shed 4 bases, and the junction held 9 bases outside the gene matches. Germline V CDR1 and CDR2: SNHLY, FYNNEI.